A single sample is the source of the 7 T cell receptor beta chains below, sequenced in a study of shared clonotypes between healthy human individuals. This table comes from immunoSEQ multiplex PCR, and its TCRdb copy is limited to in-frame clones, with some not included. The data show about 580,000 clones, about 98% seen once. Naive CD8 cells were CD45RO-negative, positively selected for CCR7, excluding terminally differentiated effector memory CD45RA+ cells. The sequenced material came from naive CD8+ T cells sorted from blood. The origin of the receptors is a man under 40 in good health.

This rearrangement joins TRBV28 to TRBJ1-1; a weak D match, TRBD1 (6 bases). The CDR3 covers 17 residues. V was pared by 4 bases and J by 1 base, with 19 bases between. The germline CDR1 and CDR2 sequences are MDHEN and SYDVKM. The CDR3 loop is CASSSALITDRNTEAFF. The CDR3, as DNA: TGTGCCAGCAGTTCCGCCTTAATTACGGACAGGAACACTGAAGCTTTCTTT.

The rearrangement uses TRBV14 and TRBJ2-7, with a possible D match to TRBD1 (6 bases). Germline assignment: CDR1 SGHDN and CDR2 FVKESK. This CDR3 region has 18 residues. V lost 0 bases and J lost 4, with 22 bases in between. The CDR3 DNA reads TGTGCCAGCAGCCAAGAGGGTCCCCACGAACAGGGATTATACGAGCAGTACTTC. Its translation is CASSQEGPHEQGLYEQYF.

V and J are TRBV25-1 and TRBJ2-1, with D hard to call. This CDR3 is built from 14 residues. V was trimmed by 4 bases and J by 1 base, leaving 8 bases between them. CDR1 and CDR2 from the germline V gene are MGHDK and SYGVNS. The CDR3 coding sequence is TGTGCCAGCAGTGGTACAGTATCCTACAATGAGCAGTTCTTC. Amino acid sequence: CASSGTVSYNEQFF.

The rearrangement uses TRBV9 and TRBJ2-1; D is perhaps TRBD2 (6 bases). Trimming took off 1 base at V and 8 bases at J, with 25 bases between the two ends. CDR3 size: 18 residues. The germline V gene has CDR1 SGDLS and CDR2 YYNGEE. CDR3 loop: CASSVTAPLEIGEDEQFF. The CDR3 DNA is TGTGCCAGCAGCGTAACAGCCCCTTTGGAGATCGGGGAGGATGAGCAGTTCTTC.

V usage is TRBV15 and J usage is TRBJ1-1, with a possible D match to TRBD1 (6 bases). The CDR3 sequence is 16 residues long. V was shortened by 0 bases and J by 0 bases, with 11 bases between the two germline ends. The V gene's germline CDR1 is LNHNV and CDR2 YYDKDF (reference sequence). The CDR3 is CATSRDPRGLNTEAFF. The DNA of the CDR3 is TGTGCCACCAGCAGAGACCCTAGGGGGTTGAACACTGAAGCTTTCTTT.

This chain joins TRBV6-5 and TRBJ2-1; TRBD1 or TRBD2 may be the D gene (5 bases each). The CDR3 length is 16 residues. CDR1 MNHEY and CDR2 SVGAGI come from the germline V gene. V lost 0 bases and J lost 5, with 14 bases in between. The CDR3: CASSYSLGDSHNEQFF. The CDR3 nucleotides are TGTGCCAGCAGTTACTCGTTGGGGGATTCACACAATGAGCAGTTCTTC.

The chain employs TRBV6-1 and TRBJ2-7, with 9 bases identical to TRBD1. V lost 4 bases and J lost 1; bases outside the gene matches: 2. This CDR3 comprises 14 residues. From germline, CDR1 is MNHNS and CDR2 SASEGT. The CDR3 nucleotides are TGTGCCAGCAGTGCCGGGACAGGGTCCTACGAGCAGTACTTC. It codes for CASSAGTGSYEQYF.